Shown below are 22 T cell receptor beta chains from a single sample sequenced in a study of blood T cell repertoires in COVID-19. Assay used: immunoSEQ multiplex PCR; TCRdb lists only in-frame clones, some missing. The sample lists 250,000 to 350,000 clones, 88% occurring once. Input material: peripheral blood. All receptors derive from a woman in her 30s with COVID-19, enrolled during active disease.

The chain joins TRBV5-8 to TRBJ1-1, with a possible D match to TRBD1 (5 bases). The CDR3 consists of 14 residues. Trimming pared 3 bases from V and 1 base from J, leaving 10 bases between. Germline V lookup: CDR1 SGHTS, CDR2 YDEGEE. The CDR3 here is CASSWGGANTEAFF. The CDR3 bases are TGTGCCAGCAGCTGGGGGGGAGCGAACACTGAAGCTTTCTTT. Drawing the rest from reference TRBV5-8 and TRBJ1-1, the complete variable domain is EAGVTQSPTHLIKTRGQQATLRCSPISGHTSVYWYQQALGLGLQFLLWYDEGEERNRGNFPPRFSGRQFPNYSSELNVNALELEDSALYLCASSWGGANTEAFFGQGTRLTVV.

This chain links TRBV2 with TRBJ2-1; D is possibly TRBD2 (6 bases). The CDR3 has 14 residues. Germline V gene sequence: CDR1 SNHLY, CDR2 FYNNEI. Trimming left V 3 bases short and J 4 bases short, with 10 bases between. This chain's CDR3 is CASSEEGPYNEQFF. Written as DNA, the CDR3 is TGTGCCAGCAGTGAGGAGGGCCCTTACAATGAGCAGTTCTTC.

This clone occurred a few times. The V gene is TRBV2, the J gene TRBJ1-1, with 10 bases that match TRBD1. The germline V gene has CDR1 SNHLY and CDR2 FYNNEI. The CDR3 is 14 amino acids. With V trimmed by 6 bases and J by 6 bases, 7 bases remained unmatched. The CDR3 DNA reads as TGTGCCAGCAGGGGGGACAGGGGAGTGCCTGAAGCTTTCTTT. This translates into CASRGDRGVPEAFF.

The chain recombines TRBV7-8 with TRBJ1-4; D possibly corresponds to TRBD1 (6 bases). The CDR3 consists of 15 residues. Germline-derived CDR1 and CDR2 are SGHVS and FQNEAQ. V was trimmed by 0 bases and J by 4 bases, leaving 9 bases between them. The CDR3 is CASSLATQGNEKLFF. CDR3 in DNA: TGTGCCAGCAGCTTAGCGACACAGGGTAATGAAAAACTGTTTTTT.

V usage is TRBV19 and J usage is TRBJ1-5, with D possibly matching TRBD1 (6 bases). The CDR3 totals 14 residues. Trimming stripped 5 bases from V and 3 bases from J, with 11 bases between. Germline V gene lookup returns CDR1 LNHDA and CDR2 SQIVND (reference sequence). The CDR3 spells CASSLTGINQPQHF. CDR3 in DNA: TGTGCCAGTAGTCTGACAGGAATCAATCAGCCCCAGCATTTT.

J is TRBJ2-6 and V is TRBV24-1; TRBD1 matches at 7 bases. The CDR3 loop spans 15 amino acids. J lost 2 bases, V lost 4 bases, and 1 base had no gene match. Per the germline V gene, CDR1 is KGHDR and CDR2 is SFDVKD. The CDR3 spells CATSDGTAGANVLTF. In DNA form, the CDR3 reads TGTGCCACCAGTGACGGGACAGCTGGGGCCAACGTCCTGACTTTC.

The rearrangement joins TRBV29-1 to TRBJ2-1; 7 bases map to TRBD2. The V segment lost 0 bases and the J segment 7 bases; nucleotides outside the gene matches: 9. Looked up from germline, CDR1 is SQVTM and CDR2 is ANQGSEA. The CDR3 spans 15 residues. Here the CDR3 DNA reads TGCAGCGTTGAAGATGGGGGAGGGCCGGGGAATGAGCAGTTCTTC. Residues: CSVEDGGGPGNEQFF.

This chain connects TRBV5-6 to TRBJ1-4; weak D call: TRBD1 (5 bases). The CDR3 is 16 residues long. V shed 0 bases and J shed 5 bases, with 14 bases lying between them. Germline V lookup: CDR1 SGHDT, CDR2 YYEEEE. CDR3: CASSLGTRAENEKLFF. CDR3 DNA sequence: TGTGCCAGCAGCTTGGGTACCAGGGCCGAAAATGAAAAACTGTTTTTT.

The CDR3 region has the DNA TGCGCCAGCAGCCTTCGGACAGGGTACACAGATACGCAGTATTTT. Translating it yields CASSLRTGYTDTQYF. The chain employs TRBV4-3 and TRBJ2-3; 8 bases align to TRBD1. The V gene's germline CDR1 is LGHNA and CDR2 YSLEER. The V segment lost 4 bases and the J segment 2 bases; nucleotides outside the gene matches: 5. The CDR3 consists of 15 residues.

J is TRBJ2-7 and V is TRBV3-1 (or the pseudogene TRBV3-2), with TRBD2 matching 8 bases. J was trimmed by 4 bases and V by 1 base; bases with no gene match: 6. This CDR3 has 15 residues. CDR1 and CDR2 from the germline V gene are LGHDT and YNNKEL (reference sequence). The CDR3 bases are TGTGCCAGCAGCCAAGCTACTAGCGGAGCATACGAGCAGTACTTC. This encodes CASSQATSGAYEQYF.

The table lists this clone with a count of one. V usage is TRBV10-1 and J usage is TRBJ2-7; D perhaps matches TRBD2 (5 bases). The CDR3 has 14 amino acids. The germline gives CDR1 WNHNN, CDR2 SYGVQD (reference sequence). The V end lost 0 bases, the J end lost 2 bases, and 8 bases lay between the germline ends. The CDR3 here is CASSESGLAYEQYF. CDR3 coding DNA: TGCGCCAGCAGTGAGTCTGGACTGGCCTACGAGCAGTACTTC.

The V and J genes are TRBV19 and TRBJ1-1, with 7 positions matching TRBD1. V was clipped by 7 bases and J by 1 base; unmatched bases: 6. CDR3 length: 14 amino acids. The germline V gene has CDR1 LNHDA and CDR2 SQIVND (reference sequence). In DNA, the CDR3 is TGTGCCAGTAATAGACAGGGAGAGAACACTGAAGCTTTCTTT. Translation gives CASNRQGENTEAFF.

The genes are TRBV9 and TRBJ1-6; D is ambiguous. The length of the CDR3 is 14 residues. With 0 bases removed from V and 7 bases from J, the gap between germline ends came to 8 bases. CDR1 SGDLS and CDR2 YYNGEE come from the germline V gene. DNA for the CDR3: TGTGCCAGCAGCGTAGGGGCAGCAAATTCACCCCTCCACTTT. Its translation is CASSVGAANSPLHF.

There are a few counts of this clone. CDR3 DNA sequence: TGTGCCAGCAGCTTAAATCACGGGGAGCTGTTTTTT. Residues: CASSLNHGELFF. The gene calls are TRBV7-3 and TRBJ2-2; D unresolved. Germline V CDR1 and CDR2: SGHTA, FQGTGA. The V end was cut by 1 base, the J end by 7 bases, with 4 bases between. The CDR3 is 12 amino acids.

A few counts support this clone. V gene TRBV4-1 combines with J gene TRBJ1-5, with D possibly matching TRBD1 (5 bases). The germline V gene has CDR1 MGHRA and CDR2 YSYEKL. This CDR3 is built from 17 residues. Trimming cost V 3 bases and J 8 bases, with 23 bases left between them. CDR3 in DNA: TGCGCCAGCAGCCACGACGGCGGGGGGACCGGCAAAAAGCCCCAGCATTTT. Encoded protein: CASSHDGGGTGKKPQHF.

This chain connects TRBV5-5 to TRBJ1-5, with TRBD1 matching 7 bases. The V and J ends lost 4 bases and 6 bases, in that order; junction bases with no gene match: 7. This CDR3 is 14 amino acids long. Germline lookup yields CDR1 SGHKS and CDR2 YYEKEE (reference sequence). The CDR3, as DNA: TGTGCCAGCAGCACAGGGGCCGGCGGTCAGCCCCAGCATTTT. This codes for CASSTGAGGQPQHF.

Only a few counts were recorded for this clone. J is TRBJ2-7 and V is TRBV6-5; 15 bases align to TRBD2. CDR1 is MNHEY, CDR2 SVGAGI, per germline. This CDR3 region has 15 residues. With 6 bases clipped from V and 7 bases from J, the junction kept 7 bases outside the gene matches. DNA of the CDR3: TGTGCCAGCAGAGCCGGACTAGCGGGAGGGCTTGAGCAGTACTTC. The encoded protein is CASRAGLAGGLEQYF.

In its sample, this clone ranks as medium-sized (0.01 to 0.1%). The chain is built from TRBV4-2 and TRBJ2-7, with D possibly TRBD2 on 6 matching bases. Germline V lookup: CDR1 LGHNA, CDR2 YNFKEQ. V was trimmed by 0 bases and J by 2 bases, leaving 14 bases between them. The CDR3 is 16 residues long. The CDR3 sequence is CASSQEEGDSPYEQYF. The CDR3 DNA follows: TGTGCCAGCAGCCAAGAGGAGGGAGACTCTCCCTACGAGCAGTACTTC.

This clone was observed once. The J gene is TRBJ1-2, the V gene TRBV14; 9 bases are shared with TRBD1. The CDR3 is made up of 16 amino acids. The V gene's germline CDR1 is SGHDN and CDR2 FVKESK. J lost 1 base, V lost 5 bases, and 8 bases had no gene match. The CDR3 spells CASSLKATGGNYGYTF. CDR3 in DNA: TGTGCCAGCAGCTTGAAGGCGACAGGGGGTAACTATGGCTACACCTTC. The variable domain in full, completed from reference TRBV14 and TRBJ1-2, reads EAGVTQFPSHSVIEKGQTVTLRCDPISGHDNLYWYRRVMGKEIKFLLHFVKESKQDESGMPNNRFLAERTGGTYSTLKVQPAELEDSGVYFCASSLKATGGNYGYTFGSGTRLTVV.

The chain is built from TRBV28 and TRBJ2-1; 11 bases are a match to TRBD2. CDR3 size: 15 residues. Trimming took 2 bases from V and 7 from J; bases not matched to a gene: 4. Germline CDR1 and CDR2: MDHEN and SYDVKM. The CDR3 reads CASSLLAGGTNEQFF. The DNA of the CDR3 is TGTGCCAGCAGTTTACTAGCGGGAGGTACGAATGAGCAGTTCTTC. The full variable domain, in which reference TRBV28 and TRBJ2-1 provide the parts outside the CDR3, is DVKVTQSSRYLVKRTGEKVFLECVQDMDHENMFWYRQDPGLGLRLIYFSYDVKMKEKGDIPEGYSVSREKKERFSLILESASTNQTSMYLCASSLLAGGTNEQFFGPGTRLTVL.

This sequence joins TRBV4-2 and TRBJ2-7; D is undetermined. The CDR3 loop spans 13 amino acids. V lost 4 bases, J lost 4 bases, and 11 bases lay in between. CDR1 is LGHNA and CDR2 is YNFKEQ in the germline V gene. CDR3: CASSPLAGYEQYF. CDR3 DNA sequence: TGTGCCAGCAGCCCCTTAGCCGGGTACGAGCAGTACTTC.

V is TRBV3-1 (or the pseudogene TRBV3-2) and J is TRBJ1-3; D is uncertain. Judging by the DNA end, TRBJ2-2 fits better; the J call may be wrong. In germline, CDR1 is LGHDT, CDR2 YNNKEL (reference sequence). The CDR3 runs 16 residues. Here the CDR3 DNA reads TGTGCCAGCAGCCAAGGTCACCCGTCGAACACCGGGGAGCTGTTTTTT. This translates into CASSQGHPSNTGELFF.